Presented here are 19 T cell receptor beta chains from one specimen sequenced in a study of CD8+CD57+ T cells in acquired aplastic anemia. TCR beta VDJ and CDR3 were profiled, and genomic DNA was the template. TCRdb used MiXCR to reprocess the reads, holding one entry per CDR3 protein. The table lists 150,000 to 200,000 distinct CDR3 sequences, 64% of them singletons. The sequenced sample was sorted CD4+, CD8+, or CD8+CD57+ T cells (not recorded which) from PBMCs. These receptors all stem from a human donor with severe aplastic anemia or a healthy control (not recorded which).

This CDR3 reads CASRLDGSSYNSPLHF. Here the CDR3 DNA reads TGTGCCAGCAGGTTGGACGGCAGCTCCTATAATTCACCCCTCCACTTT. V usage is TRBV28 and J usage is TRBJ1-6, with no clear D. CDR3 length: 16 amino acids. Germline-derived CDR1 and CDR2 are MDHEN and SYDVKM. V dropped 6 bases and J dropped 0 bases, with 12 bases sitting between them.

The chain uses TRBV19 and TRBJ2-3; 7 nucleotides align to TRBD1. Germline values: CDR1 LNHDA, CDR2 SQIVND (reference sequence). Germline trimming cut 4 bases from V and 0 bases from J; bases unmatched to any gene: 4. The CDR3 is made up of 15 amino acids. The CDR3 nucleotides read TGTGCCAGTAGTAGTCGACAGGGAAGCACAGATACGCAGTATTTT. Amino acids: CASSSRQGSTDTQYF.

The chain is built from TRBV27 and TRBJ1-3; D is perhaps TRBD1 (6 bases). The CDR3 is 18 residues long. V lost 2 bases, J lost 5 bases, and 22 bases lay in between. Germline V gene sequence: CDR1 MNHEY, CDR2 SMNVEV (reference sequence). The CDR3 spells CASSLTGTEYKARNTIYF. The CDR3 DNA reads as TGTGCCAGCAGTTTAACAGGGACGGAGTATAAGGCCCGAAACACCATATATTTT.

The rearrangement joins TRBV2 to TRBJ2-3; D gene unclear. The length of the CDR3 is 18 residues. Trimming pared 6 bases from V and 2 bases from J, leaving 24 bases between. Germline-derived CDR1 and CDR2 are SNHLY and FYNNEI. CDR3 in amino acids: CASSKDHITQSITDTQYF. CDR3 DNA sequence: TGTGCCAGCAGCAAAGACCACATTACCCAATCTATCACAGATACGCAGTATTTT.

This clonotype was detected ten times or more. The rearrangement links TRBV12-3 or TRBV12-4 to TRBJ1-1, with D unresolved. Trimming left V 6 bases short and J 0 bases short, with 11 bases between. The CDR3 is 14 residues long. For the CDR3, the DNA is TGTGCCAGCAGCTCCGTCGATCTGAACACTGAAGCTTTCTTT. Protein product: CASSSVDLNTEAFF.

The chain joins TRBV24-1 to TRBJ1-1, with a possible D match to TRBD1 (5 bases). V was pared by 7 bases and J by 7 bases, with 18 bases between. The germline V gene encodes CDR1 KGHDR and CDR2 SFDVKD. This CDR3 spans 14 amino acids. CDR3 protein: CATSQLGGGVEAFF. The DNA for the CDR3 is TGTGCCACCAGCCAACTTGGGGGGGGGGTTGAAGCTTTCTTT.

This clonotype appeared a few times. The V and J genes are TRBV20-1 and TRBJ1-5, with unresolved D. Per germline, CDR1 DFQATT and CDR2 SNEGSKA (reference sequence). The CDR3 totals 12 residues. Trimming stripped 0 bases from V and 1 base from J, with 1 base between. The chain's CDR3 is CSARESNQPQHF. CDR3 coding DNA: TGCAGTGCTAGAGAGAGCAATCAGCCCCAGCATTTT.

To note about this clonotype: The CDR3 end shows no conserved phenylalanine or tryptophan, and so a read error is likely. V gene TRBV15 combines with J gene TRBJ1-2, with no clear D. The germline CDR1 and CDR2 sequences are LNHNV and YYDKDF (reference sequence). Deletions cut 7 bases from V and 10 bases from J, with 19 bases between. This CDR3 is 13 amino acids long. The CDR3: CATTRRVEEDYTS. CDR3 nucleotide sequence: TGTGCCACCACTCGCCGGGTCGAAGAGGACTACACCTCC.

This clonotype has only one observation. The CDR3 coding sequence is TGCGCCAGCAGTGATGGGGAGATCAATCAGCCCCAGCATTTT. This gives the protein CASSDGEINQPQHF. The rearrangement uses TRBV10-2 and TRBJ1-5, with D unclear. Germline lookup yields CDR1 WSHSY and CDR2 SAAADI. Between the trimmed V and J ends, which lost 3 bases and 3 bases, there was a span of 9 bases. CDR3 length equals 14 residues.

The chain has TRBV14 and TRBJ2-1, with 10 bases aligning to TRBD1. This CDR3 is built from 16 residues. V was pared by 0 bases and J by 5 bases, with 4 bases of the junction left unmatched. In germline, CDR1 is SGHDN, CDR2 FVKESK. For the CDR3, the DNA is TGTGCCAGCAGCCAAGACGTTGGACAGGGGGACAATGAGCAGTTCTTC. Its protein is CASSQDVGQGDNEQFF.

As DNA, the CDR3 is TGTGCCTCAAAGACAGGGCCGACTGGGGAGCAGTACTTC. As protein: CASKTGPTGEQYF. The J gene is TRBJ2-7, the V gene TRBV10-3; 7 bases match TRBD1. Looked up from germline, CDR1 is ENHRY and CDR2 is SYGVKD. Trimming removed 11 bases from V and 7 bases from J; junction bases left unmatched: 14. The CDR3 has 13 amino acids.

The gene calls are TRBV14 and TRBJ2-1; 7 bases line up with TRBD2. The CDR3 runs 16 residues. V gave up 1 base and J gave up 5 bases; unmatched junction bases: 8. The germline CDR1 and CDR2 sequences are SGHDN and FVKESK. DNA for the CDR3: TGTGCCAGCAGCCAAGTTCCTGGACTAGTTGACAATGAGCAGTTCTTC. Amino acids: CASSQVPGLVDNEQFF.

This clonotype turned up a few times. The CDR3 nucleotides are TGTGCCAGCAGCCAAGAGGGCGGAGTGAACACCGGGGAGCTGTTTTTT. It encodes CASSQEGGVNTGELFF. This rearrangement joins TRBV7-3 to TRBJ2-2; D perhaps matches TRBD2 (5 bases). Trimming took off 5 bases at V and 1 base at J, with 14 bases between the two ends. Germline-derived CDR1 and CDR2 are SGHTA and FQGTGA. There are 16 residues in the CDR3. The variable domain in full, with the rest retrieved from reference TRBV7-3 and TRBJ2-2, is GAGVSQTPSNKVTEKGKYVELRCDPISGHTALYWYRQSLGQGPEFLIYFQGTGAADDSGLPNDRFFAVRPEGSVSTLKIQRTERGDSAVYLCASSQEGGVNTGELFFGEGSRLTVL.

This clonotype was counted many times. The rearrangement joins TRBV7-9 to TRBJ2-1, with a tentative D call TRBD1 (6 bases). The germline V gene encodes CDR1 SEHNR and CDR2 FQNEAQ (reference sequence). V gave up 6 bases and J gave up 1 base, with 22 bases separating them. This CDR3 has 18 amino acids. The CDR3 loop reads CASSLVTNTRGSYNEQFF. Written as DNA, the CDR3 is TGTGCCAGCAGTCTAGTCACCAATACGAGGGGGTCCTACAATGAGCAGTTCTTC.

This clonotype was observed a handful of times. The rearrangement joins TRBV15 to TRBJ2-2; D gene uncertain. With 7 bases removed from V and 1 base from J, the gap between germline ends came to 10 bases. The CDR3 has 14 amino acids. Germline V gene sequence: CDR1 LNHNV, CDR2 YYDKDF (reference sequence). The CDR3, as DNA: TGTGCCACCACTCAGGACGGGAACACCGGGGAGCTGTTTTTT. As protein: CATTQDGNTGELFF. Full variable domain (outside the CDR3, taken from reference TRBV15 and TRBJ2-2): DAMVIQNPRYQVTQFGKPVTLSCSQTLNHNVMYWYQQKSSQAPKLLFHYYDKDFNNEADTPDNFQSRRPNTSFCFLDIRSPGLGDTAMYLCATTQDGNTGELFFGEGSRLTVL.

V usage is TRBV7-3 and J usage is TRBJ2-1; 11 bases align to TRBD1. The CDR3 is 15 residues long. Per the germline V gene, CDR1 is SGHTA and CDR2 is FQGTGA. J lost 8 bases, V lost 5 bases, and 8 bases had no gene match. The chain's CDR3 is CASSTGTGGTDEQFF. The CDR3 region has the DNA TGTGCCAGCAGCACCGGGACAGGGGGAACGGATGAGCAGTTCTTC. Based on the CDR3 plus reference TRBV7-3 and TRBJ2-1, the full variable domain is GAGVSQTPSNKVTEKGKYVELRCDPISGHTALYWYRQSLGQGPEFLIYFQGTGAADDSGLPNDRFFAVRPEGSVSTLKIQRTERGDSAVYLCASSTGTGGTDEQFFGPGTRLTVL.

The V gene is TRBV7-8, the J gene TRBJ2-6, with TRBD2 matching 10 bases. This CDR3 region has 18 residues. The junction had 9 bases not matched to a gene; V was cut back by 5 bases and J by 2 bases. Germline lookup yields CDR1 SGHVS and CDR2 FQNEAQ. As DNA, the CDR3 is TGTGCCAGCAGCCCCCAAGGAGCGGGGGGGGCTGGGGCCAACGTCCTGACTTTC. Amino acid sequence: CASSPQGAGGAGANVLTF.

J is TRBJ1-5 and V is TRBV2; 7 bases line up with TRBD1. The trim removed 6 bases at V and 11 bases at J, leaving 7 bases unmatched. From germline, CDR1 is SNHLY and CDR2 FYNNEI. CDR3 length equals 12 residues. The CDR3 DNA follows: TGTGCCAGCAGACAGGGGCTTGGGGCCCAGCATTTT. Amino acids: CASRQGLGAQHF.

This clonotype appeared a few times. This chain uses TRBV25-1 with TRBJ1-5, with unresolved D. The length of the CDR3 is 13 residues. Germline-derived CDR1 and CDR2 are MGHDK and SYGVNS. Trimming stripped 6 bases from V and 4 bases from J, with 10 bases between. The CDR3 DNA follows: TGTGCCAGCAGGGAGGACCCGAATCAGCCCCAGCATTTT. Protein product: CASREDPNQPQHF. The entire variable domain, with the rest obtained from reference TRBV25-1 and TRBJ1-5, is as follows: EADIYQTPRYLVIGTGKKITLECSQTMGHDKMYWYQQDPGMELHLIHYSYGVNSTEKGDLSSESTVSRIRTEHFPLTLESARPSHTSQYLCASREDPNQPQHFGDGTRLSIL.